The present T cell receptor (beta chain) was sequenced within a study of blood T cells in healthy people across ages. A second about 6 to 12 cycle PCR used barcoded and J-beta primers. MiXCR, applied by TCRdb to the 5' RACE reads, yields one record per CDR3 protein. The sample records 500,000 to 650,000 distinct CDR3 sequences, roughly a quarter being singletons. These data were also reused for a study on T cells of mothers and their children.

The source is a boy aged 2 to 9 in good health. The sample was blood.

CDR3 DNA sequence: TGCAGTGCTAGATCCCGGGACTACTCCTACGAGCAGTACTTC. This codes for CSARSRDYSYEQYF. This rearrangement joins TRBV20-1 to TRBJ2-7, with 7 positions matching TRBD2. From germline, CDR1 is DFQATT and CDR2 SNEGSKA (reference sequence). With 2 bases clipped from V and 0 bases from J, the junction kept 4 bases outside the gene matches. CDR3 size: 14 residues.